One T cell receptor (beta chain) is described in this entry. The sample belongs to a study of blood T cell repertoires in COVID-19. Study at large: Samples taken during acute and convalescent COVID-19 were collected in the United States, Italy and Spain. T cells, B-cell-depleted T cells, or PBMCs supplied cDNA or gDNA.

Trimming took 6 bases from V and 8 from J; bases not matched to a gene: 1. Germline lookup yields CDR1 SNHLY and CDR2 FYNNEI. This CDR3 is built from 13 residues. Seattle cases were enrolled at active infection and followed longitudinally. Per the original data handling: Amplification with reference gene primers provided the estimates of nucleated cell counts. TCRdb's table, derived via immunoSEQ multiplex PCR, lists solely in-frame clones and lacks some. The V and J calls and clone size were taken over from that table, and D and trimming were inferred from the DNA. The sample lists around 260,000 clones, 65% to 85% seen once, with roughly 14% in the top ten.

What was sequenced was peripheral blood. The TCR was taken from a person aged 70 to 85 with COVID-19, enrolled during active disease. The chain employs TRBV2 and TRBJ1-6, with TRBD1 matching over 10 bases. For the CDR3, the DNA is TGTGCCAGCAGCGGGACAGGGGATTCACCCCTCCACTTT. Protein product: CASSGTGDSPLHF.